Shown below are 10 T cell receptor beta chains from a single sample sequenced in a study of blood T cell repertoires in COVID-19. Sequencing was performed with immunoSEQ multiplex PCR; in TCRdb, only in-frame clones are kept and a portion is missing. Counted here are about 170,000 clones, roughly 80% occurring once; the ten biggest clones make up approximately 8%. The source material was peripheral blood. The receptors shown here come from a man aged 55 to 70 with acute or convalescent COVID-19.

The rearrangement joins TRBV6-5 to TRBJ1-2; 7 bases are a match to TRBD1. Per the germline V gene, CDR1 is MNHEY and CDR2 is SVGAGI. The CDR3 contains 14 residues. The junction had 1 base not matched to a gene; V was cut back by 1 base and J by 2 bases. CDR3 amino acids: CASSYLGQNYGYTF. The CDR3 region has the DNA TGTGCCAGCAGTTACTTGGGACAGAACTATGGCTACACCTTC.

A few counts support this clone. The V call is TRBV6-5, the J call TRBJ1-1; perhaps TRBD1 as D (6 bases). Germline CDR1 MNHEY, CDR2 SVGAGI. The CDR3 runs to 14 residues. Trimming removed 5 bases at V and 2 bases at J, with 12 bases between. CDR3 nucleotide sequence: TGTGCCAGCAGTCGGCTGGACAGTAACACTGAAGCTTTCTTT. Amino acid sequence: CASSRLDSNTEAFF.

The rearrangement joins TRBV3-1 (or the pseudogene TRBV3-2) to TRBJ2-5; possible D gene TRBD1, 5 bases. The CDR3 runs 16 residues. V was trimmed by 3 bases and J by 5 bases, leaving 19 bases between them. CDR1 and CDR2 (germline): LGHDT, YNNKEL (reference sequence). CDR3 bases: TGTGCCAGCAGCCATCAAAGGGGTAGCCCCAGGGAGACCCAGTACTTC. It yields the protein CASSHQRGSPRETQYF.

This chain connects TRBV18 to TRBJ1-4; no firm D call. The CDR3 runs 15 residues. The V and J ends lost 5 bases and 3 bases respectively, with 13 bases between them. Germline lookup yields CDR1 KGHSH and CDR2 LQKENI. This CDR3 reads CASSSRLEANEKLFF. The CDR3, as DNA: TGTGCCAGCTCATCGCGGCTGGAGGCTAATGAAAAACTGTTTTTT.

The V gene is TRBV28, the J gene TRBJ2-7, with 7 bases aligning to TRBD1. The CDR3 is made up of 15 amino acids. V shed 5 bases, J shed 1 base, and the junction held 8 bases outside the gene matches. Germline lookup yields CDR1 MDHEN and CDR2 SYDVKM. CDR3 in DNA: TGTGCCAGCAGTAACTCCGGGACAGCATCCTACGAGCAGTACTTC. This translates into CASSNSGTASYEQYF.

This chain uses TRBV7-9 with TRBJ2-2; D remains unclear. This CDR3 region has 13 residues. The germline CDR1 and CDR2 sequences are SEHNR and FQNEAQ (reference sequence). Trimming took 8 bases from V and 1 from J, leaving 8 bases between them. The CDR3, as DNA: TGTGCCAGCGAACAGCTGAACACCGGGGAGCTGTTTTTT. It specifies CASEQLNTGELFF.

The chain links TRBV10-1 to TRBJ1-4, with D perhaps matching TRBD1 (5 bases). Germline-derived CDR1 and CDR2 are WNHNN and SYGVQD (reference sequence). The CDR3 extends over 14 amino acids. Trimming removed 8 bases at V and 8 bases at J, with 18 bases between. CDR3 protein: CASRLPSGVEKLFF. Written as DNA, the CDR3 is TGCGCCAGCCGGTTGCCCTCGGGGGTCGAAAAACTGTTTTTT.

The rearrangement uses TRBV5-6 and TRBJ2-5; perhaps TRBD1 as D (7 bases). This CDR3 has 13 residues. CDR1 is SGHDT and CDR2 is YYEEEE in the germline V gene. V was pared by 5 bases and J by 4 bases, with 12 bases between. The CDR3 region is CASRNRGGETQYF. The CDR3 DNA sequence: TGTGCCAGCAGGAACAGGGGAGGAGAGACCCAGTACTTC.

The V gene is TRBV28, the J gene TRBJ1-1, with TRBD1 identical over 7 bases. V trimming: 6 bases; J trimming: 2 bases; junction bases outside the gene matches: 9. The germline CDR1 and CDR2 sequences are MDHEN and SYDVKM. The CDR3 has 15 amino acids. The DNA for the CDR3 is TGTGCCAGCAGGCGGACAGGAGGCCTCAACACTGAAGCTTTCTTT. Residues: CASRRTGGLNTEAFF.

J is TRBJ2-7 and V is TRBV7-2; tentatively, D is TRBD2 (6 bases). The CDR3 sequence is 15 residues long. Germline values: CDR1 SGHTA, CDR2 FQGNSA. Trimming pared 1 base from V and 4 bases from J, leaving 14 bases between. CDR3 loop: CASSLDGGGAYEQYF. In DNA, the CDR3 is TGTGCCAGCAGCTTAGACGGCGGCGGGGCTTACGAGCAGTACTTC.